The source of this T cell receptor (beta chain) is a study of blood T cell repertoires in COVID-19. Across the whole study: Collection of acute and convalescent COVID-19 samples took place in the United States, Italy and Spain.

This clone was seen only a few times. Per the study methods: Reference gene primer amplification gave estimated nucleated cell counts. Assay used: immunoSEQ multiplex PCR; TCRdb lists only in-frame clones, some missing. V and J calls and clone size are those listed in that table; D and trimming were worked out from the DNA. The sample records 70,000 to 95,000 clones, 80% to 90% being singletons. CDR3 length: 14 residues. Unmatched junction bases numbered 4, after V lost 7 bases and J lost 1 base. Germline values: CDR1 LNHDA, CDR2 SQIVND (reference sequence). The gene calls are TRBV19 and TRBJ1-1; 9 bases align to TRBD1. This receptor was obtained from a woman of 80 years or more with acute or convalescent COVID-19. The specimen sequenced was peripheral blood. CDR3 DNA: TGTGCCAGTACCTTACAGGGGGCGAACACTGAAGCTTTCTTT. Amino acid sequence: CASTLQGANTEAFF. The whole variable domain, filled in from reference TRBV19 and TRBJ1-1, reads DGGITQSPKYLFRKEGQNVTLSCEQNLNHDAMYWYRQDPGQGLRLIYYSQIVNDFQKGDIAEGYSVSREKKESFPLTVTSAQKNPTAFYLCASTLQGANTEAFFGQGTRLTVV.